This entry concerns a single TCR beta chain. Only in-frame clones appear in the TCRdb table, and some are missing; sequencing was by immunoSEQ multiplex PCR. Of approximately 70,000 clones detected, roughly 89% appear once; the ten largest clones hold 6.5% to 8%. V lost 3 bases and J 7 bases, leaving 6 bases between the germline ends. Germline-derived CDR1 and CDR2 are LNHDA and SQIVND (reference sequence). The CDR3 is 12 residues long. The sample belongs to a study of graft-versus-host responses after intestinal transplantation. This specimen was bone marrow, taken approximately 100 weeks after intestinal transplantation. The rearrangement joins TRBV19 to TRBJ2-2, with D unclear. This receptor was taken from a human patient who received an intestinal transplant, so some T cells may come from the graft donor. The CDR3 bases are TGTGCCAGTAGTATTTGGGTCGGGGAGCTGTTTTTT. Protein: CASSIWVGELFF.